The clone carrying this T cell receptor (beta chain) turned up a few times. The antigen remains unidentified. The sample belongs to a study of T-cell reconstitution after alpha-beta-depleted transplantation in children. Overall study findings and caveats: Expanded graft clones numbering several hundred reportedly gave rise to alpha-beta T cells about two months after transplant. Newly generated T cells supplied most T-cell counts and diversity one year post-transplant. Surviving recipient T cells and intrathymic progenitors accounted for some patients' high TCRbeta diversity at day 60.

This CDR3 region has 14 residues. Trimming shortened V by 4 bases and J by 6 bases, and 15 bases separated the two germline ends. Per germline, CDR1 SGHRS and CDR2 YFSETQ. During its preparation, the TCRbeta library received unique molecular identifiers. TCRdb re-called the PCR reads with MiXCR, one entry per CDR3 protein. The sample contains about 980,000 distinct CDR3 sequences, around 30% of which appear only once. The source of this sequence is a boy younger than two who had a stem cell transplant for SCID, so the T cells may come from the graft donor. The V call is TRBV5-1, the J call TRBJ2-3; D is ambiguous. The material was PBMCs, mostly from graft donor cells, obtained 360 days after TCRalphabeta/CD19-depleted stem cell transplant. The CDR3 nucleotides read TGCGCCAGCAGCATCGACAAGCCGCCCGATACGCAGTATTTT. Protein: CASSIDKPPDTQYF. The whole variable domain, remainder taken from reference TRBV5-1 and TRBJ2-3, is KAGVTQTPRYLIKTRGQQVTLSCSPISGHRSVSWYQQTPGQGLQFLFEYFSETQRNKGNFPGRFSGRQFSNSRSEMNVSTLELGDSALYLCASSIDKPPDTQYFGPGTRLTVL.